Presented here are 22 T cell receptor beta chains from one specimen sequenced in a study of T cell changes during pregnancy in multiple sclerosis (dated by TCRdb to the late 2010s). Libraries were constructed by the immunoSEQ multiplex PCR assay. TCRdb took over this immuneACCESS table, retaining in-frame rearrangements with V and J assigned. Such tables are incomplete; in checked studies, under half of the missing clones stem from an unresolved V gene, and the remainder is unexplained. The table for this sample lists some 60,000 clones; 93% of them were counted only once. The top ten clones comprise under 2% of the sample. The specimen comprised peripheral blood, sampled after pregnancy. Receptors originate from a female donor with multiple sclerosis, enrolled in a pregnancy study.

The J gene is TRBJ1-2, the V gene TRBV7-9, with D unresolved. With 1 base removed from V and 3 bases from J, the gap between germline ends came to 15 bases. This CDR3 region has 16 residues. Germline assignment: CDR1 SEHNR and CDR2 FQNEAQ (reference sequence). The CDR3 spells CASSLGPSAAYYGYTF. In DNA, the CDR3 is TGTGCCAGCAGCTTAGGGCCGAGCGCTGCTTACTATGGCTACACCTTC.

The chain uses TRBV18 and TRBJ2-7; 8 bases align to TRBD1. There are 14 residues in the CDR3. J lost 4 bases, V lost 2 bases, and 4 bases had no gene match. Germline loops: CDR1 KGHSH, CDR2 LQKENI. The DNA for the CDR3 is TGTGCCAGCTCACCATTGAGGACAGGGTACGAGCAGTACTTC. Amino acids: CASSPLRTGYEQYF.

The CDR3 DNA is TGTGCCAGCAGCTTAGACTGGCGGGAGTCCTACAATGAGCAGTTCTTC. This encodes CASSLDWRESYNEQFF. The gene calls are TRBV7-9 and TRBJ2-1; 7 bases fit TRBD2. This CDR3 is 16 amino acids long. With 1 base clipped from V and 1 base from J, the junction kept 4 bases outside the gene matches. Germline-derived CDR1 and CDR2 are SEHNR and FQNEAQ (reference sequence).

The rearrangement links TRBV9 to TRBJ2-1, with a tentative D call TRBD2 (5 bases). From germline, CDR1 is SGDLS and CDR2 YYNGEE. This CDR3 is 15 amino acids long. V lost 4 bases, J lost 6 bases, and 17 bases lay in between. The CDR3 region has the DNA TGTGCCAGCAGCCCAAGTGGAGGTTTTCCCAATGAGCAGTTCTTC. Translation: CASSPSGGFPNEQFF. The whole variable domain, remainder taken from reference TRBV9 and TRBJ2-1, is DSGVTQTPKHLITATGQRVTLRCSPRSGDLSVYWYQQSLDQGLQFLIQYYNGEERAKGNILERFSAQQFPDLHSELNLSSLELGDSALYFCASSPSGGFPNEQFFGPGTRLTVL.

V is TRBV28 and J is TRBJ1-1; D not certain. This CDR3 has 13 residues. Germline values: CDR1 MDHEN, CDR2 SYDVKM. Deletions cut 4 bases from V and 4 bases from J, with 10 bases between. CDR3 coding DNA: TGTGCCAGCAGTTCCATTACGGTCACTGAAGCTTTCTTT. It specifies CASSSITVTEAFF.

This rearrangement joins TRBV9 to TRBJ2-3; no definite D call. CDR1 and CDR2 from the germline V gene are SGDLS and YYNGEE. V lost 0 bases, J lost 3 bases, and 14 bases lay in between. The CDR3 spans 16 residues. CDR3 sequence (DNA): TGTGCCAGCAGCGTAGGGTCAGATATCTCTACAGATACGCAGTATTTT. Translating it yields CASSVGSDISTDTQYF.

The CDR3 DNA follows: TGCAGCGTTCAATTTGATAACCGGGACAGGGGGCGAGCCGGGGAGCTGTTTTTT. Translation: CSVQFDNRDRGRAGELFF. The rearrangement uses TRBV29-1 and TRBJ2-2; TRBD1 agrees at 12 bases. This CDR3 contains 18 residues. J was trimmed by 6 bases and V by 5 bases; bases with no gene match: 16. Per the germline V gene, CDR1 is SQVTM and CDR2 is ANQGSEA.

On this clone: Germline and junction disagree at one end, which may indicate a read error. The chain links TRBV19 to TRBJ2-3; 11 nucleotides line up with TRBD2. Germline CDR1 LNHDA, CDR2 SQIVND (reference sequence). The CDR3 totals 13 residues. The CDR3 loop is CASSGTGLAGVTF. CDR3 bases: TGTGCCAGTAGTGGGACCGGACTAGCGGGCGTAACCTTT.

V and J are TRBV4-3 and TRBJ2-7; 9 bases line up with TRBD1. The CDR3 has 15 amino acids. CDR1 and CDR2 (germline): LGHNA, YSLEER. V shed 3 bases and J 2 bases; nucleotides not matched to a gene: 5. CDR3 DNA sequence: TGCGCCAGCAGCCACGGACAGGGGACGCCCTACGAGCAGTACTTC. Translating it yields CASSHGQGTPYEQYF.

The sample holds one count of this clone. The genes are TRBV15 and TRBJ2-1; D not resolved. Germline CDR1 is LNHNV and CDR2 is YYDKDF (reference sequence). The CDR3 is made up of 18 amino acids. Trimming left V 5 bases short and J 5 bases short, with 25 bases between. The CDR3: CATSPRGLGVSWDNEQFF. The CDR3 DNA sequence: TGTGCCACCAGCCCTAGAGGTCTCGGAGTAAGTTGGGACAATGAGCAGTTCTTC.

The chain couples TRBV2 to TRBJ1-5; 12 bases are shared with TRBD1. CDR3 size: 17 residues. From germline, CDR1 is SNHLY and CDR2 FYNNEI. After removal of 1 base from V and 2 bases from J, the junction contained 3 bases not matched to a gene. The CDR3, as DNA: TGTGCCAGCAGTGAAGAGGGGACAGGGGGCGGCAATCAGCCCCAGCATTTT. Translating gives CASSEEGTGGGNQPQHF. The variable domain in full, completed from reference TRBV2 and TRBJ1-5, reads EPEVTQTPSHQVTQMGQEVILRCVPISNHLYFYWYRQILGQKVEFLVSFYNNEISEKSEIFDDQFSVERPDGSNFTLKIRSTKLEDSAMYFCASSEEGTGGGNQPQHFGDGTRLSIL.

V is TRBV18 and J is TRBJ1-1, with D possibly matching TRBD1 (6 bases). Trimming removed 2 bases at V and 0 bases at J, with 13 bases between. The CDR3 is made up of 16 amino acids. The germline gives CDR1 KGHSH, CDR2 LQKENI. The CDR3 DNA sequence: TGTGCCAGCTCACCAATTGCGCAGGGGATGAACACTGAAGCTTTCTTT. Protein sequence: CASSPIAQGMNTEAFF.

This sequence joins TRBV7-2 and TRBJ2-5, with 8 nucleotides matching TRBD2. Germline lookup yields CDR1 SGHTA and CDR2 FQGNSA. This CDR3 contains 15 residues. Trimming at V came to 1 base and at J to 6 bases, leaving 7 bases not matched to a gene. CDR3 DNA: TGTGCCAGCAGCTTAGGCGGATCGGGAGGGAAGACCCAGTACTTC. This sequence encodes CASSLGGSGGKTQYF.

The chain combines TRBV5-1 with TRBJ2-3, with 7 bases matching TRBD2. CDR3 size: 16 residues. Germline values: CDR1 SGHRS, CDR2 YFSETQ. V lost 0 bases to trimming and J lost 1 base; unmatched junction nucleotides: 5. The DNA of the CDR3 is TGCGCCAGCAGCTTGGGGACTAGAATCGGCACAGATACGCAGTATTTT. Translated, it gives CASSLGTRIGTDTQYF.

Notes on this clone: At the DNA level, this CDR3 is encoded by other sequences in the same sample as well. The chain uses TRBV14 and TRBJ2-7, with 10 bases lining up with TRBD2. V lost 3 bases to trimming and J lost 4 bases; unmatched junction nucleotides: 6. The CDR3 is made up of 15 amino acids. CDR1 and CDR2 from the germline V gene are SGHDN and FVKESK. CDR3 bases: TGTGCCAGCAGCCAGACCAGCGGGAGGGGGTACGAGCAGTACTTC. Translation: CASSQTSGRGYEQYF. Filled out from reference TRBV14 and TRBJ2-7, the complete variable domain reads EAGVTQFPSHSVIEKGQTVTLRCDPISGHDNLYWYRRVMGKEIKFLLHFVKESKQDESGMPNNRFLAERTGGTYSTLKVQPAELEDSGVYFCASSQTSGRGYEQYFGPGTRLTVT.

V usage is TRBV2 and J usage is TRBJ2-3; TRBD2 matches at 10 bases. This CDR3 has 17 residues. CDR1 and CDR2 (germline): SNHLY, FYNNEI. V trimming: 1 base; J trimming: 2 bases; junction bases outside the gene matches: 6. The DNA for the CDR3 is TGTGCCAGCAGTGAAGGGGTGACTAGCGGGTTCACAGATACGCAGTATTTT. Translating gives CASSEGVTSGFTDTQYF.

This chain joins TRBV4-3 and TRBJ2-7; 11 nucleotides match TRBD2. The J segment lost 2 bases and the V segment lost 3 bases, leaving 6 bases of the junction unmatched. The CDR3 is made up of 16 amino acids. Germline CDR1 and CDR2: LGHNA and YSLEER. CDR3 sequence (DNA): TGCGCCAGCAGCCAGCATCCGGGACTAGCGGCCTACGAGCAGTACTTC. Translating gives CASSQHPGLAAYEQYF.

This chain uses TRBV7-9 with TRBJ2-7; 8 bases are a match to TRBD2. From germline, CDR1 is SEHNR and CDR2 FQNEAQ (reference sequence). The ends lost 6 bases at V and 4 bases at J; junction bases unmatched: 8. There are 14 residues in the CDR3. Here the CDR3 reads CASSLTSGPYEQYF. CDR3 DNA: TGTGCCAGCAGTCTTACTAGCGGACCTTACGAGCAGTACTTC.

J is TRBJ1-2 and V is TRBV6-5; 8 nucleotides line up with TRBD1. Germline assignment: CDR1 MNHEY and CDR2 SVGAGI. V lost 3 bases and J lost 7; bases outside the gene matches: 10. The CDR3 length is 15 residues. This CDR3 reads CASSYQDRAISGYTF. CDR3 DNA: TGTGCCAGCAGTTATCAGGACAGGGCAATAAGTGGCTACACCTTC.

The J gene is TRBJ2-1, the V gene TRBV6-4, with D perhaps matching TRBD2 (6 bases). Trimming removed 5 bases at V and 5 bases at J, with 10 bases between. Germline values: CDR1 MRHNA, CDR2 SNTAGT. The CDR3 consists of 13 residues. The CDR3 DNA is TGTGCCAGCAGTCCGGGACTTCACAATGAGCAGTTCTTC. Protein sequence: CASSPGLHNEQFF.

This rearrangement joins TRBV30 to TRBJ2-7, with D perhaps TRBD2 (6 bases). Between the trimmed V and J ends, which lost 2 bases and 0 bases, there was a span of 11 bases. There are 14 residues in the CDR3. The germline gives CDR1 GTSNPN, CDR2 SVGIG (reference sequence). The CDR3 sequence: CAWSSSGLSYEQYF. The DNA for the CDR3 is TGTGCCTGGAGTTCCTCGGGACTCTCCTACGAGCAGTACTTC.

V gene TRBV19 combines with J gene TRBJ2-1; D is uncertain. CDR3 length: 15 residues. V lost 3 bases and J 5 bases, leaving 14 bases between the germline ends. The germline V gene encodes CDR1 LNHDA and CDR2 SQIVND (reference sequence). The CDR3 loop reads CASSIMAIPHNEQFF. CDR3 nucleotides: TGTGCCAGTAGTATCATGGCAATCCCCCACAATGAGCAGTTCTTC.